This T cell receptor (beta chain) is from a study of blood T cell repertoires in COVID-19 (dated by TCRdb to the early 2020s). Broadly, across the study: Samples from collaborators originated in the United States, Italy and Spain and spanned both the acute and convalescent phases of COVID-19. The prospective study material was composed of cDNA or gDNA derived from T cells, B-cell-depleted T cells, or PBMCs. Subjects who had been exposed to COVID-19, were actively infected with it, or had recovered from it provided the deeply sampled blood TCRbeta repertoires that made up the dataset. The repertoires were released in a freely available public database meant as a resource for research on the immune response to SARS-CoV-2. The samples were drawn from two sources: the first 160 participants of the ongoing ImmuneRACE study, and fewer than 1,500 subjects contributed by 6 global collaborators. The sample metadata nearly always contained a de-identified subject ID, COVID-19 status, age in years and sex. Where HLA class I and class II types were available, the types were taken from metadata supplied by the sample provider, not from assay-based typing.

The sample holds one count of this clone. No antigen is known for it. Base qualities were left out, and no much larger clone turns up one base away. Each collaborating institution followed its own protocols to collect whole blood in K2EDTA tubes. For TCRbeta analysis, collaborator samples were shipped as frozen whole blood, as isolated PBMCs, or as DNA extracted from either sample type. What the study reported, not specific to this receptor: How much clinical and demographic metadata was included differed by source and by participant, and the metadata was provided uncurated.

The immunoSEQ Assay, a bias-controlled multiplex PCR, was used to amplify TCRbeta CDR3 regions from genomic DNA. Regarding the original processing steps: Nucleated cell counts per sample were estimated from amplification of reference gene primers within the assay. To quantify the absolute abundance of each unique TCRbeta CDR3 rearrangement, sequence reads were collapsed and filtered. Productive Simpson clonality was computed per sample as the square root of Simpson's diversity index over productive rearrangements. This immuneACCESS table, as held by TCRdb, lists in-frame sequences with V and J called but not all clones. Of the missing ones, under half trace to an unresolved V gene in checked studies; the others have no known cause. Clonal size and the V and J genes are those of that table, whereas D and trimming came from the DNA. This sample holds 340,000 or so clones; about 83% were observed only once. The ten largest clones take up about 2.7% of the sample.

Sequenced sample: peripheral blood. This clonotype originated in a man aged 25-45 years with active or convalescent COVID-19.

The CDR3 region: CAWSQGALGNTIYF. The DNA sequence is given as TGTGCCTGGAGTCAGGGGGCACTTGGAAACACCATATATTTT. The rearrangement joined TRBV30 to TRBJ1-3; TRBD1 matches 8 bases in the middle. Counted from cysteine to phenylalanine, this CDR3 has 14 amino acids. Here the CDR3 DNA is all that survives: 42 bases in frame from base 1. The CDR1 and CDR2 encoded by the germline V gene (reference sequence) are GTSNPN and SVGIG. V is cut back by 2 bases and J by 3 bases, with 3 bases in the junction unmatched.